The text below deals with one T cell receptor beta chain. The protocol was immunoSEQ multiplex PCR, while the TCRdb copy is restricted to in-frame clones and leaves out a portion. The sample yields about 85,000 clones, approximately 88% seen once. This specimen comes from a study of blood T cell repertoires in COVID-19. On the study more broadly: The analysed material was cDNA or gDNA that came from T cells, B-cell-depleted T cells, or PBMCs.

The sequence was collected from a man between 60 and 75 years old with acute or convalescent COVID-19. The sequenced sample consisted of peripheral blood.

For the CDR3, the DNA is TGTGCCAGCAGCCTTCAGGGATGGGGCAATCAGCCCCAGCATTTT. Translating it yields CASSLQGWGNQPQHF. The genes are TRBV3-1 (or the pseudogene TRBV3-2) and TRBJ1-5; TRBD1 is a possible D gene (5 bases). Germline assignment: CDR1 LGHDT and CDR2 YNNKEL (reference sequence). The CDR3 spans 15 residues. Trimming pared 4 bases from V and 2 bases from J, leaving 12 bases between.